The 7 T cell receptor beta chains in this list originate from one sample, sequenced in a study of blood T cell repertoires in COVID-19. Generated by immunoSEQ multiplex PCR, the TCRdb table keeps only in-frame clones and is missing some. This table holds more than 100,000 clones, around 81% found once. The sequencing input was peripheral blood. These receptor sequences come from an older man with acute or convalescent COVID-19.

The V gene is TRBV4-3, the J gene TRBJ1-1; D possibly corresponds to TRBD1 (5 bases). V lost 4 bases, J lost 1 base, and 13 bases lay in between. The CDR3 spans 15 residues. Germline CDR1 is LGHNA and CDR2 is YSLEER. The DNA of the CDR3 is TGCGCCAGCAGCCTAGAAATGACAGAGAACACTGAAGCTTTCTTT. Encoded protein: CASSLEMTENTEAFF.

This chain links TRBV7-9 with TRBJ1-2; 8 positions agree with TRBD1. Trimming at V came to 7 bases and at J to 5 bases, leaving 9 bases not matched to a gene. CDR3 size: 14 residues. Germline V CDR1 and CDR2: SEHNR, FQNEAQ (reference sequence). This chain's CDR3 is CASTPQGAGYGYTF. CDR3 DNA: TGTGCCAGCACCCCGCAGGGGGCCGGGTATGGCTACACCTTC.

This chain uses TRBV9 with TRBJ2-1; 11 bases fit TRBD2. The CDR3 length is 15 residues. Unmatched junction bases numbered 3, after V lost 4 bases and J lost 3 bases. The germline V gene has CDR1 SGDLS and CDR2 YYNGEE. The CDR3 sequence is CASSISGGVYNEQFF. The CDR3 nucleotides are TGTGCCAGCAGCATTAGCGGGGGGGTCTACAATGAGCAGTTCTTC.

The rearrangement links TRBV19 to TRBJ2-1; 9 nucleotides align to TRBD1. This CDR3 spans 15 amino acids. V dropped 3 bases and J dropped 8; count of bases not matched to a gene: 8. The germline CDR1 and CDR2 sequences are LNHDA and SQIVND (reference sequence). CDR3 DNA: TGTGCCAGTAGTATTACGGACAGGGGATGGGATGAGCAGTTCTTC. Amino acid sequence: CASSITDRGWDEQFF.

This rearrangement joins TRBV7-3 to TRBJ1-2, with 11 bases lining up with TRBD1. CDR1 and CDR2 from the germline V gene are SGHTA and FQGTGA. The CDR3 has 13 residues. The CDR3 loop is CASGTGGTYGYTF. As DNA, the CDR3 is TGTGCGAGCGGGACAGGGGGTACCTATGGCTACACCTTC.

This clone has a count of ten or more. The CDR3 bases are TGTGCCAGCAGCGCCGTGACAGGGGGCTGGGAGACTGAAGCTTTCTTT. Translating it yields CASSAVTGGWETEAFF. The chain has TRBV9 and TRBJ1-1; 10 bases match TRBD1. The junction had 10 bases not matched to a gene; V was cut back by 3 bases and J by 5 bases. Germline V gene sequence: CDR1 SGDLS, CDR2 YYNGEE. CDR3 size: 16 residues.

This clone was seen a handful of times. This sequence joins TRBV19 and TRBJ1-5; TRBD1 matches 9 bases. V lost 9 bases and J lost 8; bases outside the gene matches: 11. From germline, CDR1 is LNHDA and CDR2 SQIVND (reference sequence). The CDR3 is 14 amino acids. For the CDR3, the DNA is TGTGCCAGCCGGGACAGGGTCCCTTTTGAGCCCCAGCATTTT. This gives the protein CASRDRVPFEPQHF.